Below, 22 T cell receptor beta chains from the same sample are listed, as sequenced in a study of blood T cell repertoires in COVID-19. Profiling relied on immunoSEQ multiplex PCR, and the TCRdb table lists in-frame clones only, not all of them. In the table there are 200,000 to 250,000 clones, just over 85% of which are singletons. The specimen was PBMCs or T cells enriched from blood (not recorded which). The receptor set was obtained from a woman aged 40 to 55 with acute COVID-19.

V and J are TRBV6-5 and TRBJ1-6, with D tentatively TRBD1 (5 bases). Between the trimmed V and J ends, which lost 8 bases and 7 bases, there was a span of 12 bases. The germline V gene has CDR1 MNHEY and CDR2 SVGAGI. This CDR3 region has 13 residues. Here the CDR3 DNA reads TGTGCCAGCTCCCGGGACTTGAATTCACCCCTCCACTTT. This sequence encodes CASSRDLNSPLHF.

This chain uses TRBV5-6 with TRBJ1-1; D gene unclear. Deletions cut 1 base from V and 0 bases from J, with 13 bases between. CDR1 and CDR2 (germline): SGHDT, YYEEEE. The CDR3 extends over 16 amino acids. The CDR3 DNA is TGTGCCAGCAGCTTGATCAGCGAACCCCTGAACACTGAAGCTTTCTTT. It is translated as CASSLISEPLNTEAFF.

The V gene is TRBV3-1 (or the pseudogene TRBV3-2), the J gene TRBJ2-7; 15 bases are a match to TRBD2. CDR3 length equals 16 residues. The germline V gene has CDR1 LGHDT and CDR2 YNNKEL (reference sequence). V shed 1 base and J 5 bases; nucleotides not matched to a gene: 3. CDR3 protein: CASSQGTSGGGHEQYF. The CDR3, as DNA: TGTGCCAGCAGCCAAGGGACTAGCGGGGGGGGCCACGAGCAGTACTTC.

This clone came up once. The rearrangement joins TRBV6-1 to TRBJ1-5, with D tentatively TRBD1 (6 bases). There are 16 residues in the CDR3. The germline gives CDR1 MNHNS, CDR2 SASEGT. Between the trimmed V and J ends, which lost 1 base and 4 bases, there was a span of 14 bases. For the CDR3, the DNA is TGTGCCAGCAGTGAAGGGCCAGGGGACCCGAATCAGCCCCAGCATTTT. This encodes CASSEGPGDPNQPQHF.

V and J are TRBV18 and TRBJ1-2; maybe TRBD1 (5 bases). CDR1 and CDR2 (germline): KGHSH, LQKENI. The ends were cut back, 4 bases at V and 2 bases at J, with 11 bases in the middle. The CDR3 totals 14 residues. CDR3 nucleotide sequence: TGTGCCAGCTCACTTACGGACAAAAACTATGGCTACACCTTC. It translates to CASSLTDKNYGYTF. The whole variable domain, remainder taken from reference TRBV18 and TRBJ1-2, is NAGVMQNPRHLVRRRGQEARLRCSPMKGHSHVYWYRQLPEEGLKFMVYLQKENIIDESGMPKERFSAEFPKEGPSILRIQQVVRGDSAAYFCASSLTDKNYGYTFGSGTRLTVV.

This clone was counted only a few times. The CDR3, as DNA: TGCGCCAGCAGCCAAGAATGGACAGCAAATTCTGAAAAACTGTTTTTT. Translation: CASSQEWTANSEKLFF. The V call is TRBV4-3, the J call TRBJ1-4, with D maybe TRBD1 (6 bases). Germline V gene data show CDR1 as LGHNA and CDR2 as YSLEER. V lost 0 bases to trimming and J lost 7 bases, with 15 bases between them. The CDR3 spans 16 residues.

The V gene is TRBV2, the J gene TRBJ1-4; a weak D match, TRBD1 (6 bases). Germline V CDR1 and CDR2: SNHLY, FYNNEI. Trimming pared 7 bases from V and 5 bases from J, leaving 17 bases between. The length of the CDR3 is 15 residues. CDR3 sequence (DNA): TGTGCCAGCAAAGATAGGGGGGAGGGGAATGAAAAACTGTTTTTT. Translating gives CASKDRGEGNEKLFF.

This clone was counted a few times. CDR3 residues: CASSLVMGQGAREQFF. The DNA for the CDR3 is TGTGCCAGCAGCTTAGTGATGGGGCAGGGGGCGCGGGAGCAGTTCTTC. This chain links TRBV7-2 with TRBJ2-1, with 8 bases matching TRBD1. The CDR3 spans 16 residues. The J segment lost 10 bases and the V segment lost 1 base, leaving 12 bases of the junction unmatched. Germline loops: CDR1 SGHTA, CDR2 FQGNSA. Combining the CDR3 with reference TRBV7-2 and TRBJ2-1 gives the whole variable domain GAGVSQSPSNKVTEKGKDVELRCDPISGHTALYWYRQSLGQGLEFLIYFQGNSAPDKSGLPSDRFSAERTGGSVSTLTIQRTQQEDSAVYLCASSLVMGQGAREQFFGPGTRLTVL.

The rearrangement joins TRBV5-6 to TRBJ1-6; TRBD1 matches at 7 bases. Looked up from germline, CDR1 is SGHDT and CDR2 is YYEEEE. V lost 0 bases, J lost 7 bases, and 4 bases stayed unmatched. There are 15 residues in the CDR3. DNA for the CDR3: TGTGCCAGCAGCTTGGGGACAGGCGGGAATTCACCCCTCCACTTT. This codes for CASSLGTGGNSPLHF.

The chain employs TRBV7-9 and TRBJ1-6, with 8 bases identical to TRBD1. V shed 5 bases and J 4 bases; nucleotides not matched to a gene: 7. In germline, CDR1 is SEHNR, CDR2 FQNEAQ (reference sequence). The CDR3 has 16 residues. CDR3 in amino acids: CASSNGQGFYNSPLHF. The CDR3 nucleotides are TGTGCCAGCAGCAACGGACAGGGCTTTTATAATTCACCCCTCCACTTT.

The chain recombines TRBV5-5 with TRBJ2-2; D gene ambiguous. V was pared by 4 bases and J by 5 bases, with 15 bases between. Germline assignment: CDR1 SGHKS and CDR2 YYEKEE (reference sequence). This CDR3 has 15 residues. The CDR3 sequence: CASSQIASRTGELFF. CDR3 bases: TGTGCCAGCAGCCAAATAGCCTCAAGGACCGGGGAGCTGTTTTTT.

The J gene is TRBJ1-5, the V gene TRBV3-1 (or the pseudogene TRBV3-2); 7 nucleotides agree with TRBD1. Germline V CDR1 and CDR2: LGHDT, YNNKEL (reference sequence). The junction had 4 bases not matched to a gene; V was cut back by 1 base and J by 4 bases. CDR3 length: 15 amino acids. CDR3 sequence: CASSQGRGINQPQHF. CDR3 nucleotide sequence: TGTGCCAGCAGCCAAGGCAGGGGGATAAATCAGCCCCAGCATTTT.

This rearrangement joins TRBV7-9 to TRBJ2-4; 9 bases agree with TRBD1. The V gene end was trimmed by 5 bases and the J gene end by 1 base; junction bases not matched to a gene: 9. The germline V gene has CDR1 SEHNR and CDR2 FQNEAQ (reference sequence). The CDR3 is 17 residues long. The CDR3 DNA reads TGTGCCAGCAGCCCCGGACAGGGGAACTCGGCCAAAAACATTCAGTACTTC. Residues: CASSPGQGNSAKNIQYF.

V and J are TRBV6-2 or TRBV6-3 and TRBJ1-6; TRBD1 matches 7 bases. The J segment lost 9 bases and the V segment lost 3 bases, leaving 17 bases of the junction unmatched. Per germline, CDR1 MNHEY and CDR2 SVGEGT. CDR3 length: 18 residues. As DNA, the CDR3 is TGTGCCAGCAGTTATGCTGCCCCCTCGACAGGGTCAAGTTCACCCCTCCACTTT. Residues: CASSYAAPSTGSSSPLHF.

The chain joins TRBV12-5 to TRBJ2-1; 7 bases line up with TRBD2. J gave up 8 bases and V 2 bases, and 6 bases lay outside the gene matches. CDR3 length equals 14 residues. CDR1 and CDR2 (germline): LGHNT, FRNRAP. CDR3 region: CASGLRLASDEQFF. CDR3 nucleotide sequence: TGTGCTAGTGGTTTGCGACTAGCCTCAGATGAGCAGTTCTTC.

The V gene is TRBV19, the J gene TRBJ2-1; tentatively, D is TRBD2 (6 bases). Germline assignment: CDR1 LNHDA and CDR2 SQIVND (reference sequence). The V gene lost 4 bases and the J gene lost 9 bases, with 13 bases spanning the gap. The CDR3 spans 13 residues. The CDR3 bases are TGTGCCAGTAGTAGGGACTTCTTCAGTGAGCAGTTCTTC. As protein: CASSRDFFSEQFF.

The chain carries TRBV2 and TRBJ1-2; TRBD1 aligns across 7 bases. V lost 6 bases, J lost 7 bases, and 8 bases stayed unmatched. Germline V gene sequence: CDR1 SNHLY, CDR2 FYNNEI. This CDR3 spans 13 amino acids. The CDR3 spells CASSDADRVGYTF. The CDR3 region has the DNA TGTGCCAGCAGCGACGCCGACAGGGTTGGCTACACCTTC.

The V call is TRBV7-8, the J call TRBJ2-2, with TRBD2 matching 7 bases. The length of the CDR3 is 16 residues. The germline V gene encodes CDR1 SGHVS and CDR2 FQNEAQ. V trimming: 2 bases; J trimming: 5 bases; junction bases outside the gene matches: 8. CDR3 protein: CASSLNSARGTGELFF. CDR3 in DNA: TGTGCCAGCAGCTTAAACTCCGCGCGGGGGACCGGGGAGCTGTTTTTT.

This chain links TRBV7-9 with TRBJ1-2; 7 bases map to TRBD1. Germline CDR1 SEHNR, CDR2 FQNEAQ (reference sequence). Trimming took 4 bases from V and 5 from J; bases not matched to a gene: 10. The CDR3 length is 15 residues. The chain's CDR3 is CASSSSGTVNYGYTF. The CDR3 nucleotides read TGTGCCAGCAGCTCCTCCGGGACAGTCAATTATGGCTACACCTTC.

The chain employs TRBV30 and TRBJ1-5; weak D call: TRBD1 (5 bases). V lost 0 bases to trimming and J lost 6 bases, with 18 bases between them. Germline lookup yields CDR1 GTSNPN and CDR2 SVGIG (reference sequence). The CDR3 is 16 residues long. The CDR3 coding sequence is TGTGCCTGGAGTGTTTCGGGGACTCGGAACAGTCAGCCCCAGCATTTT. It is translated as CAWSVSGTRNSQPQHF.

The chain joins TRBV3-1 (or the pseudogene TRBV3-2) to TRBJ1-1; TRBD1 aligns across 7 bases. Trimming took 4 bases from V and 11 from J; bases not matched to a gene: 13. Germline CDR1 reads LGHDT; CDR2 reads YNNKEL (reference sequence). The length of the CDR3 is 14 residues. The CDR3 loop reads CASSPWDRPMNAFF. The CDR3 region has the DNA TGTGCCAGCAGCCCTTGGGACAGACCGATGAATGCTTTCTTT.

The chain couples TRBV12-3 or TRBV12-4 to TRBJ1-3; D unresolved. The V end was cut by 10 bases, the J end by 2 bases, with 12 bases between. The CDR3 runs 13 residues. As DNA, the CDR3 is TGTGCCACCCGCTTGGCAGCTGGAAACACCATATATTTT. As protein: CATRLAAGNTIYF.